The clone carrying this T cell receptor beta chain was found many times. Molecular barcoding with unique molecular identifiers was used for the TCRbeta library. TCRdb itself ran the PCR reads through MiXCR, one entry per CDR3 protein. The sample records under 300,000 distinct CDR3 sequences, roughly a tenth being singletons. The data originate from a study of T-cell reconstitution after alpha-beta-depleted transplantation in children. CDR1 DFQATT and CDR2 SNEGSKA come from the germline V gene (reference sequence). Trimming left V 1 base short and J 2 bases short, with 12 bases between. The CDR3 covers 15 residues.

The chain uses TRBV20-1 and TRBJ2-1, with D perhaps matching TRBD1 (6 bases). Source: PBMCs from the stem cell graft donor, taken from the stem cell graft. The TCR originated in a human donor who donated a stem cell graft to a child with SCID. The DNA of the CDR3 is TGCAGTGCTAGAGTGGGGGCCATTCCCTACAATGAGCAGTTCTTC. This sequence encodes CSARVGAIPYNEQFF.